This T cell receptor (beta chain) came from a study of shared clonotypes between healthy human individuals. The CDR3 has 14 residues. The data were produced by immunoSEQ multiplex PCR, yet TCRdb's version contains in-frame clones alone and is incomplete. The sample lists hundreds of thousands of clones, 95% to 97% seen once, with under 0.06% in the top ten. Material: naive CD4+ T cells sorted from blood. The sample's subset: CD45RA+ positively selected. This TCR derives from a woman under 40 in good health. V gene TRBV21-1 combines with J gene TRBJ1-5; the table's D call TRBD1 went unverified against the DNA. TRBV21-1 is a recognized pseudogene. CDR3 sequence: CASTQGQRDQPQHF. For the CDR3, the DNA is TGTGCCAGCACCCAGGGCCAACGTGATCAGCCCCAGCATTTT.